Listed below are T cell receptor beta chains from one sample, sequenced in a study of chemoradiotherapy in HPV16-positive cancers. This table comes from immunoSEQ multiplex PCR, and its TCRdb copy is limited to in-frame clones, with some not included. The top ten clones hold roughly 3.7% of a sample with several thousand clones, around 79% of them seen once. Collection took place from a patient who underwent chemoradiotherapy. All receptors come from a human donor with HPV-associated anogenital cancer. Each CDR3 is given with its conserved first and last residue. Each record gives: D gene, V gene, clone size, J gene, CDR3 DNA, CDR3 protein. D genes are given only for firm matches. Clone size is stated in some rows and not others, as once, few, many or a class when expanded.

TRBD1	TRBV2	.	TRBJ1-1	TGTGCCAGCAGTGAAGTAGGACAGGGGGTCACTGAAGCTTTCTTT	CASSEVGQGVTEAFF
.	TRBV11-2	.	TRBJ2-5	TGTGCCAGCAGCTTAGAACCACAAGAGACCCAGTACTTC	CASSLEPQETQYF
.	TRBV6-6	.	TRBJ2-5	TGTGCCAGCAGGGACACCGCCCAAGAGACCCAGTACTTC	CASRDTAQETQYF
.	TRBV10-3	.	TRBJ1-1	TGTGCCATCAGTGGGGATTTTGGGGAAGCTTTCTTT	CAISGDFGEAFF
.	TRBV7-8	.	TRBJ1-5	TGTGGGGGAGGGGACAATAGCAATCAGCCCCAGCATTTT	CGGGDNSNQPQHF
TRBD1	TRBV9	.	TRBJ2-7	TGTGCCAGCAGCGTAGACCTCAATTTACCGGGACAGGGGAAAAACGAGCAGTACTTC	CASSVDLNLPGQGKNEQYF
.	TRBV28	.	TRBJ2-7	TGTGCCAGCAGTTTTTATGACGAGCAGTACTTC	CASSFYDEQYF
.	TRBV28	.	TRBJ1-4	TGTGCCAGCAGACGCGGGTCCGAAAAACTGTTTTTT	CASRRGSEKLFF
.	TRBV6-5	.	TRBJ1-5	TGTGCCAGCAGTTACGGTCCGGGGCACGGTCAGCCCCAGCATTTT	CASSYGPGHGQPQHF
.	TRBV5-1	.	TRBJ1-6	TGCGCCAGCAGCGTGGACGGAGATTCACCCCTCCACTTT	CASSVDGDSPLHF
TRBD2	TRBV30	.	TRBJ2-7	TGTGCCTGGAGTATGACTAGCCGGGAATACGAGCAGTACTTC	CAWSMTSREYEQYF
.	TRBV11-2	.	TRBJ1-1	TGTGCCAGCAGCTTAGACCCGGGGGGCACTGAAGCTTTCTTT	CASSLDPGGTEAFF
.	TRBV19	.	TRBJ1-4	TGTGCCAGTAGCCCTATACAGCGGTTTAATGAAAAACTGTTTTTT	CASSPIQRFNEKLFF
.	TRBV28	once	TRBJ1-5	TGTGCCAGCACCTCCCCCCGGGGGAGGGAAGGGGGGAATCAGCCCCAGCATTTT	CASTSPRGREGGNQPQHF
TRBD1	TRBV28	few	TRBJ1-2	TGTGCCAGCACCTCGGGACAGTTACATGGCTACACCTTC	CASTSGQLHGYTF
.	TRBV28	large	TRBJ1-1	TGTGCCAGCAGTTTCTCCGTGTCGAACACTGAAGCTTTCTTT	CASSFSVSNTEAFF
.	TRBV6-4	.	TRBJ1-2	TGTGCCAGCAGTGACAACTCTTACTATGGCTACACCTTC	CASSDNSYYGYTF
.	TRBV10-1	.	TRBJ1-1	TGCGCCAGCAGTGAACGGGCAGGGATGAACACTGAAGCTTTCTTT	CASSERAGMNTEAFF
TRBD1	TRBV18	.	TRBJ2-7	TGTGCCAGCTCCCTCCTCCCGGGACAGGGGGCTTCCGAGCAGTACTTC	CASSLLPGQGASEQYF
.	TRBV28	.	TRBJ2-7	TGTGCCAGCAGTTATGCAGTCTACGAGCAGTACTTC	CASSYAVYEQYF
TRBD1	TRBV25-1	.	TRBJ1-2	TGTGCCAGCAGTGAAGGACAGGACGGCTACACCTTC	CASSEGQDGYTF
.	TRBV28	.	TRBJ1-2	TGTGCCAGCAGTTTATTCGTGTCCAGTCTCTATGGCTACACCTTC	CASSLFVSSLYGYTF
.	TRBV4-3	.	TRBJ2-7	TGCGCCAGCAGCCAAGCTTCAGGCTACGAGCAGTACTTC	CASSQASGYEQYF
TRBD2	TRBV27	.	TRBJ2-7	TGTGCCAGCAGGGCCTTCGGGACTAGCGCCTACGAGCAGTACTTC	CASRAFGTSAYEQYF
.	TRBV4-1	.	TRBJ1-1	TGCGCCAGCAGCCAAGGGGAAGGGACGAACACTGAAGCTTTCTTT	CASSQGEGTNTEAFF
.	TRBV30	.	TRBJ1-2	TGTGCCTGGAGTGCCGTGACAGTCAACTATGGCTACACCTTC	CAWSAVTVNYGYTF
.	TRBV6-7	.	TRBJ1-2	TGTGCCAGCAGCCTACAGGGCTACAGATTCGGAGCTAACTATGGCTACACCTTC	CASSLQGYRFGANYGYTF
TRBD2	TRBV7-9	once	TRBJ2-7	TGTGCCAGCAGCCCGCCGAGCGGGGGGCCCTACGAGCAGTACTTC	CASSPPSGGPYEQYF
.	TRBV21-1	.	TRBJ2-3	TGTGCCAGCGGAAGACTAGTTTGTGGCACAGATACGCAGTATTTT	CASGRLVCGTDTQYF
.	TRBV6-1	.	TRBJ1-1	TGTGCCAGCAGTGAAAATTGGGGGGGGACTGAAGCTTTCTTT	CASSENWGGTEAFF
.	TRBV13	.	TRBJ2-7	TGTGCCAGCAGCTTAGTACGTGGGGGGTCCGATCTTAGGGGGGACGAGCAGTACTTC	CASSLVRGGSDLRGDEQYF
.	TRBV6-1	.	TRBJ1-1	TGTGCCAGCAGTGAAGCCGGGGGACGCACTGAAGCTTTCTTT	CASSEAGGRTEAFF
TRBD1	TRBV4-1	.	TRBJ1-4	TGCGCCAGCAGCCAAGGACAGGGGACCCATGAAAAACTGTTTTTT	CASSQGQGTHEKLFF
.	TRBV9	.	TRBJ2-3	TGTGCCAGCAGCGTAACCGGGGACACAGATACGCAGTATTTT	CASSVTGDTDTQYF
TRBD1	TRBV2	.	TRBJ1-5	TGTGCCAGCAGGGGGGGGACAGATAGCAATCAGCCCCAGCATTTT	CASRGGTDSNQPQHF
.	TRBV21-1	.	TRBJ2-7	TGTGCCAGCAGCAAGGGGAGGGCGTACGAGCAGTACTTC	CASSKGRAYEQYF
.	TRBV9	once	TRBJ2-2	TGTGCCAGCAGCGTAGCAGGAGTAAGGGGTGGCACCGGGGAGCTGTTTTTT	CASSVAGVRGGTGELFF
TRBD1	TRBV9	.	TRBJ2-5	TGTGCCAGCAGCGCCGGCGACAGGGTGCAAGAGACCCAGTACTTC	CASSAGDRVQETQYF
TRBD2	TRBV7-2	once	TRBJ2-7	TGTGCCAGCAGCCTCATAGCGGGGGGGACCTACGAGCAGTACTTC	CASSLIAGGTYEQYF
.	TRBV11-3	few	TRBJ1-6	TGTGCCAGCAGCGAGGGGCTTATTAATTCACCCCTCCACTTT	CASSEGLINSPLHF
TRBD1	TRBV7-8	.	TRBJ1-3	TGTGCCAGCAGGAGGGGACAGGGGGGTGGAAACACCATATATTTT	CASRRGQGGGNTIYF
.	TRBV5-1	few	TRBJ1-2	TGCGCCAGCAGGAGGGACGGCTCGGGGGGCTACACCTTC	CASRRDGSGGYTF
.	TRBV28	.	TRBJ1-5	TGTGCCAGCAGTTTATTGGGGGGCGAGGTTCAGCCCCAGCATTTT	CASSLLGGEVQPQHF
.	TRBV5-6	.	TRBJ1-5	TGTGCCAGCAGCTTGGCGTTCGGGAGCAATCAGCCCCAGCATTTT	CASSLAFGSNQPQHF
TRBD2	TRBV7-9	few	TRBJ2-2	TGTGCCAGCAGCCTCAGGACTAGCAGCACCGGGGAGCTGTTTTTT	CASSLRTSSTGELFF
TRBD2	TRBV19	.	TRBJ2-7	TGTGCCAGTAGTACCTGGGGGGGATCCTACGAGCAGTACTTC	CASSTWGGSYEQYF
.	TRBV4-1	.	TRBJ1-5	TGCGCCAGCAGCCATGGGAGGGGGGGCAATCAGCCCCAGCATTTT	CASSHGRGGNQPQHF
TRBD1	TRBV6-1	.	TRBJ1-1	TGTGCCAGCTCGACAGGGGGATTCCGGTACACTGAAGCTTTCTTT	CASSTGGFRYTEAFF
TRBD1	TRBV19	.	TRBJ2-7	TGTGCCAGTAGGGCTCGGACAGGCAACGAGCAGTACTTC	CASRARTGNEQYF
.	TRBV30	few	TRBJ2-1	TGTGCCTGGAACCCGCCCTCGGACAGCCGCTACAATGAGCAGTTCTTC	CAWNPPSDSRYNEQFF
.	TRBV7-9	.	TRBJ2-6	TGTGCCAGCAGCCGAGGGGGCTCTGGGGCCAACGTCCTGACTTTC	CASSRGGSGANVLTF
.	TRBV15	.	TRBJ1-2	TGTGCCACCAGCAGAGATTACACCGGAAACCTCTACACCTTC	CATSRDYTGNLYTF
.	TRBV4-2	.	TRBJ1-3	TGTGCCAGCAGCCAAGTCTCTGGAAACACCATATATTTT	CASSQVSGNTIYF